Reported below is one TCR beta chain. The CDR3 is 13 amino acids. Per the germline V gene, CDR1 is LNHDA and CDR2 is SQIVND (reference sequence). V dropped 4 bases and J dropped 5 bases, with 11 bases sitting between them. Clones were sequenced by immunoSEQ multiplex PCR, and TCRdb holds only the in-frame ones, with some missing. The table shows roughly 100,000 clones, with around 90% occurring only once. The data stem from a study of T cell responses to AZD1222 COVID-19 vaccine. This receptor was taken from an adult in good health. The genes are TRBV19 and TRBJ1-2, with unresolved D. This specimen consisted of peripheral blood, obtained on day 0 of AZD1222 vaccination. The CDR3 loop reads CASSKDQSYGYTF. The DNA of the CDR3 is TGTGCCAGTAGTAAGGACCAGTCTTATGGCTACACCTTC.